This T cell receptor (beta chain) was recovered during a study of beta chain features in type 1 diabetes. Study observations and caveats: It was not settled here whether HLA type affects TCRB rearrangement.

After removal of 0 bases from V and 2 bases from J, the junction contained 8 bases not matched to a gene. There are 17 residues in the CDR3. Per germline, CDR1 LGHNA and CDR2 YSLEER. Sequenced material consisted of expressed TCRB transcripts (all of the isolated RNA was reverse transcribed). Produced via immunoSEQ multiplex PCR; TCRdb's table is partial and in-frame only. The data contain hundreds of thousands of clones, around 30% of them seen just once; the ten biggest clones take up more than 0.055%. Sorted cells reached over 95% purity in every population. This clone was observed a few times. Its target is not known.

This chain uses TRBV4-3 with TRBJ1-2; 8 bases agree with TRBD1. This TCR was recovered from a man between 18 and 35 years old in good health. The sequenced sample consisted of naive CD4+ T cells from blood. The CDR3 bases are TGCGCCAGCAGCCAAGATCTGCCGACAGGGGAAAACTATGGCTACACCTTC. Translation: CASSQDLPTGENYGYTF.